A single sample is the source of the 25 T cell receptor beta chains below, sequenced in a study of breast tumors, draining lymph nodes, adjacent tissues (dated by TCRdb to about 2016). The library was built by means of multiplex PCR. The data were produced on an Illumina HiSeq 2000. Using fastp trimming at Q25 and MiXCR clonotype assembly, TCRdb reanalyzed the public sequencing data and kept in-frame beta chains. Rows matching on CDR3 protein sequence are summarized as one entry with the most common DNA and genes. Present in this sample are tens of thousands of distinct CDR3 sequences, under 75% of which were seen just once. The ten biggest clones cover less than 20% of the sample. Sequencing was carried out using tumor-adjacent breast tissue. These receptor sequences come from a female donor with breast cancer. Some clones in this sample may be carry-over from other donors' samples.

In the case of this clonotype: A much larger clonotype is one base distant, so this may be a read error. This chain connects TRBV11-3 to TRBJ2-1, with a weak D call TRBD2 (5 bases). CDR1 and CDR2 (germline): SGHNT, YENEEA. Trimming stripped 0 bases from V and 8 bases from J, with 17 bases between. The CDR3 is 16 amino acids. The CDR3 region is CASSLDGRAGRDEQFF. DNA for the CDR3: TGTGCCAGCAGCTTAGATGGCCGGGCGGGCCGTGATGAGCAGTTCTTC.

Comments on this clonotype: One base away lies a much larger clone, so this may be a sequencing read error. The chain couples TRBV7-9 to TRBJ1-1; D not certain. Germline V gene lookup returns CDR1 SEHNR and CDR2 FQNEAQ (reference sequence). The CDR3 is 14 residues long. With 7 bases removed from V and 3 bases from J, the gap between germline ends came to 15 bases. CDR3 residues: CASTRGHGDTEAFF. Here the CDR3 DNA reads TGTGCCAGCACACGCGGGCACGGGGACACTGAAGCTTTCTTT. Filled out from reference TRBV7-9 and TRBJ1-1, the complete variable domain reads DTGVSQNPRHKITKRGQNVTFRCDPISEHNRLYWYRQTLGQGPEFLTYFQNEAQLEKSRLLSDRFSAERPKGSFSTLEIQRTEQGDSAMYLCASTRGHGDTEAFFGQGTRLTVV.

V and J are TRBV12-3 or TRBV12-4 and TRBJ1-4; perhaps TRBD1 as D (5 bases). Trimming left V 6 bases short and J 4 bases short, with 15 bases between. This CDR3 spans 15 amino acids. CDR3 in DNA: TGTGCCAGCAGGGCCACACAGGATCTTAATGAAAAACTGTTTTTT. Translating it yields CASRATQDLNEKLFF.

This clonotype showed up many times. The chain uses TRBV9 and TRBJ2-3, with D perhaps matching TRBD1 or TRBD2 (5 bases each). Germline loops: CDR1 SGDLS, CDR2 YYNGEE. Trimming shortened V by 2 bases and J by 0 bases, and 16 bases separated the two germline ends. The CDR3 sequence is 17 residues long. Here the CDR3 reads CASSVGLLGASTDTQYF. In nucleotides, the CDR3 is TGTGCCAGCAGCGTCGGATTACTAGGGGCGAGCACAGATACGCAGTATTTT.

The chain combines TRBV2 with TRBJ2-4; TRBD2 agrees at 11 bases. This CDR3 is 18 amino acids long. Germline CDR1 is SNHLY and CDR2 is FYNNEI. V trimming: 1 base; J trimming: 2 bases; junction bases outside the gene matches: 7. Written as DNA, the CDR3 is TGTGCCAGCAGTGAAGAATGGATAGCGGGAGGGCCCAAAAACATTCAGTACTTC. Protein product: CASSEEWIAGGPKNIQYF. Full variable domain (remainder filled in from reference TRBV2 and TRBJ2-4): EPEVTQTPSHQVTQMGQEVILRCVPISNHLYFYWYRQILGQKVEFLVSFYNNEISEKSEIFDDQFSVERPDGSNFTLKIRSTKLEDSAMYFCASSEEWIAGGPKNIQYFGAGTRLSVL.

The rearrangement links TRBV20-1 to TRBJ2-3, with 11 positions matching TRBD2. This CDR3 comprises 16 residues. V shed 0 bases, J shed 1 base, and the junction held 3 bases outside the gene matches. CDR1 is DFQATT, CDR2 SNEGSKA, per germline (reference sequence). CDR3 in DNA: TGCAGTGCTAGAGATCCGACTAGCGGGGGCACAGATACGCAGTATTTT. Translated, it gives CSARDPTSGGTDTQYF.

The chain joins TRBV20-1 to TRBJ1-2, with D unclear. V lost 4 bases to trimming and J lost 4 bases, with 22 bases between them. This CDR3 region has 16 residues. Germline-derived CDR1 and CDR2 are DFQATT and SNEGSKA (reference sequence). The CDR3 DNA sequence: TGCAGTGCTATGTTGTCTTGGAACACGGAGTCCTATGGCTACACCTTC. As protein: CSAMLSWNTESYGYTF.

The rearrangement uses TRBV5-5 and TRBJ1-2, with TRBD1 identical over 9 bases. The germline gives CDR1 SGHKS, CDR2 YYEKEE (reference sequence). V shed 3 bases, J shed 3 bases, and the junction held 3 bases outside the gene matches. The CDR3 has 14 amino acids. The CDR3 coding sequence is TGTGCCAGCAGCTCCACAGGGGGCCACTATGGCTACACCTTC. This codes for CASSSTGGHYGYTF.

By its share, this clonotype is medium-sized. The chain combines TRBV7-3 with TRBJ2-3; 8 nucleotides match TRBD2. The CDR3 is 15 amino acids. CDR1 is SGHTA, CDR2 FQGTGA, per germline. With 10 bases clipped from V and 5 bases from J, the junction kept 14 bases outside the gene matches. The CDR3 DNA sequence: TGTGCCACCCCGACCGACAGCGGGGGTATAGATACGCAGTATTTT. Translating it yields CATPTDSGGIDTQYF. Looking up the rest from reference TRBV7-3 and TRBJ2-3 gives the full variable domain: GAGVSQTPSNKVTEKGKYVELRCDPISGHTALYWYRQSLGQGPEFLIYFQGTGAADDSGLPNDRFFAVRPEGSVSTLKIQRTERGDSAVYLCATPTDSGGIDTQYFGPGTRLTVL.

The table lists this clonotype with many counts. DNA of the CDR3: TGTGCCAGCAGTCCCCAGGGCCGGGCCCTCCACTTT. Translation: CASSPQGRALHF. The chain has TRBV27 and TRBJ1-6, with D tentatively TRBD1 (5 bases). Trimming took off 5 bases at V and 14 bases at J, with 13 bases between the two ends. Germline loops: CDR1 MNHEY, CDR2 SMNVEV (reference sequence). This CDR3 has 12 amino acids.

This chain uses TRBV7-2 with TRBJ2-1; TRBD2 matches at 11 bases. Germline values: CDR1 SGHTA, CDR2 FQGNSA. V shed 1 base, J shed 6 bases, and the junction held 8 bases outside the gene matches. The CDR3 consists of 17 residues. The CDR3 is CASSLGVAGGGLNEQFF. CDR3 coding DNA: TGTGCCAGCAGCTTAGGAGTAGCGGGAGGGGGGCTCAATGAGCAGTTCTTC.

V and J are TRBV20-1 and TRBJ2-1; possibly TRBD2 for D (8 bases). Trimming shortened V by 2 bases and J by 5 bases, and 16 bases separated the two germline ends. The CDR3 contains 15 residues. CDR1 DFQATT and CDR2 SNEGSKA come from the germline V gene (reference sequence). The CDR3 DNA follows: TGCAGTGCTAGAAAGGGGGCGGGAGGTGACAATGAGCAGTTCTTC. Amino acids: CSARKGAGGDNEQFF.

The CDR3 DNA reads TGTGCCACCAGTCCTCCGGGACAGGGAGGAGAGACCCAGTACTTC. It translates to CATSPPGQGGETQYF. This sequence joins TRBV24-1 and TRBJ2-5; TRBD1 matches 9 bases. Germline CDR1 KGHDR, CDR2 SFDVKD. V lost 6 bases, J lost 4 bases, and 8 bases stayed unmatched. This CDR3 is 15 amino acids long.

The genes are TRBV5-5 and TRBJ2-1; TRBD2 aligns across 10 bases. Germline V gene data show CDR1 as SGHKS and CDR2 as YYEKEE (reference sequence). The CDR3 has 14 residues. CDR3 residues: CAQRSGGQRNEQFF. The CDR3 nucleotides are TGTGCTCAACGTAGCGGGGGGCAAAGGAATGAGCAGTTCTTC. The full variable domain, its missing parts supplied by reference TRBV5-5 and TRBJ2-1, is DAGVTQSPTHLIKTRGQQVTLRCSPISGHKSVSWYQQVLGQGPQFIFQYYEKEERGRGNFPDRFSARQFPNYSSELNVNALLLGDSALYLCAQRSGGQRNEQFFGPGTRLTVL.

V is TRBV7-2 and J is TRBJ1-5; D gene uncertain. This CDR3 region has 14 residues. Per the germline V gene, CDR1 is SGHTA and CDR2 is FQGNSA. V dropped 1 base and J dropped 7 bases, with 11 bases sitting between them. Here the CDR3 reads CASSLDGAGQPQHF. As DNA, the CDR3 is TGTGCCAGCAGCTTAGATGGTGCGGGCCAGCCCCAGCATTTT.

CDR3 loop: CATLGQKETQYF. The CDR3 DNA follows: TGTGCCACCCTGGGACAGAAAGAGACCCAGTACTTC. The chain combines TRBV10-3 with TRBJ2-5; TRBD1 matches 7 bases. The CDR3 has 12 amino acids. The J segment lost 3 bases and the V segment lost 10 bases, leaving 5 bases of the junction unmatched. The germline CDR1 and CDR2 sequences are ENHRY and SYGVKD.

As DNA, the CDR3 is TGTGCCACCAGTGATGCCGGACAGGGAGCAGATACGCAGTATTTT. Amino acid sequence: CATSDAGQGADTQYF. This chain joins TRBV24-1 and TRBJ2-3, with TRBD1 matching 8 bases. The J segment lost 4 bases and the V segment lost 3 bases, leaving 5 bases of the junction unmatched. The CDR3 has 15 amino acids. Germline CDR1 reads KGHDR; CDR2 reads SFDVKD.

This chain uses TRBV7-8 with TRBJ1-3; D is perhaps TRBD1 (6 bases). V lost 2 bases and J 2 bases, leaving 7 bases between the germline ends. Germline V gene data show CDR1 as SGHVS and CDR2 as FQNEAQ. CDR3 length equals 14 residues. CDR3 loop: CASSLYRAGNTIYF. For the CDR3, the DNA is TGTGCCAGCAGCTTATACAGGGCTGGAAACACCATATATTTT. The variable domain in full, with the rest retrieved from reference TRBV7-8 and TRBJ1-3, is GAGVSQSPRYKVAKRGQDVALRCDPISGHVSLFWYQQALGQGPEFLTYFQNEAQLDKSGLPSDRFFAERPEGSVSTLKIQRTQQEDSAVYLCASSLYRAGNTIYFGEGSWLTVV.

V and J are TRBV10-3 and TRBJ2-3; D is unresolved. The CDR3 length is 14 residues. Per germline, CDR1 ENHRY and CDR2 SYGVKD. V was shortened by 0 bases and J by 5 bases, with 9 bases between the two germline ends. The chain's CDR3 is CAISESGQQDTQYF. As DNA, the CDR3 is TGTGCCATCAGTGAGTCAGGGCAGCAAGATACGCAGTATTTT.

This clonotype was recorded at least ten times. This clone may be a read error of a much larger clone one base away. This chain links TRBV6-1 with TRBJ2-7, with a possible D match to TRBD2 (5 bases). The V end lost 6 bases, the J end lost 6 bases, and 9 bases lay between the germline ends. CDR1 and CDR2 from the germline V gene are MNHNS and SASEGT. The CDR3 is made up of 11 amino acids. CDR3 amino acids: CASRRVGEQYF. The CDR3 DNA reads TGTGCCAGCAGGCGGGTCGGCGAGCAGTACTTC.

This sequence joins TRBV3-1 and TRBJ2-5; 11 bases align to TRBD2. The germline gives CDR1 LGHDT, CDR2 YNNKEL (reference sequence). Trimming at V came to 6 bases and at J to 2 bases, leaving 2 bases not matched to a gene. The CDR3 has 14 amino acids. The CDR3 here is CASRGTSGQETQYF. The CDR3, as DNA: TGTGCCAGCAGAGGGACTAGCGGACAAGAGACCCAGTACTTC.

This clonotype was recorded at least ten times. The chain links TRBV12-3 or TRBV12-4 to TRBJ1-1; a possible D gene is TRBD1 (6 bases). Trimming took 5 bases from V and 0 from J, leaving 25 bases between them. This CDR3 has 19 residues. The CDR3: CASSRGSGASVFMNTEAFF. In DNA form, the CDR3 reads TGTGCCAGCAGTCGGGGATCAGGGGCATCCGTATTTATGAACACTGAAGCTTTCTTT.

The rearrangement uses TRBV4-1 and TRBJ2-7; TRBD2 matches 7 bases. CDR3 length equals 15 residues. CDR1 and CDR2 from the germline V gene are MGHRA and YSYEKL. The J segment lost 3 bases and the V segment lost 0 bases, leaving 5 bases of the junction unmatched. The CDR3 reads CASSQDRASGYEQYF. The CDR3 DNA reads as TGCGCCAGCAGCCAAGATAGGGCTAGCGGCTACGAGCAGTACTTC.

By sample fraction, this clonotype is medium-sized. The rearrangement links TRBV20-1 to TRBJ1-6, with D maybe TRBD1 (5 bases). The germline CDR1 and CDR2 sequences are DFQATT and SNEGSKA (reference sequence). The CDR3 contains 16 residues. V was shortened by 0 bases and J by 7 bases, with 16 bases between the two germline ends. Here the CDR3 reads CSARDGGGPGNSPLHF. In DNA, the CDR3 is TGCAGTGCTAGAGATGGGGGGGGACCGGGAAATTCACCCCTCCACTTT.

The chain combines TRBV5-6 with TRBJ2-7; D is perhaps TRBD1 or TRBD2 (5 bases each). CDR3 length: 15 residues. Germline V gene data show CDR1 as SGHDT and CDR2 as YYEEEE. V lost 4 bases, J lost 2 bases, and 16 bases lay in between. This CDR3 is CASSDAPGQAYEQYF. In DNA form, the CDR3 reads TGTGCCAGCAGCGACGCGCCGGGGCAAGCCTACGAGCAGTACTTC.